The 19 T cell receptor beta chains below were found in one sample sequenced in a study of siplizumab effects on memory and regulatory T cells. Sequencing used immunoSEQ multiplex PCR; TCRdb keeps in-frame clones, though not all of them. Here the sample spans about 82,000 clones, 87% being singletons. The sequenced material came from Tregs sorted from blood. Receptors were obtained from a human donor in good health.

The V gene is TRBV5-6, the J gene TRBJ1-2; 12 positions match TRBD1. This CDR3 has 17 residues. Trimming removed 2 bases from V and 5 bases from J; junction bases left unmatched: 10. Germline V CDR1 and CDR2: SGHDT, YYEEEE. CDR3 in amino acids: CASSLRGTGGLKYGYTF. As DNA, the CDR3 is TGTGCCAGCAGCTTAAGGGGGACAGGGGGCCTTAAGTATGGCTACACCTTC.

The gene calls are TRBV6-6 and TRBJ2-7, with TRBD1 as a possible D gene (5 bases). V shed 2 bases and J shed 3 bases, with 14 bases lying between them. The CDR3 has 15 amino acids. Looked up from germline, CDR1 is MNHNY and CDR2 is SVGAGI (reference sequence). CDR3: CASSYRQGNNYEQYF. The CDR3 nucleotides read TGTGCCAGCAGTTACCGCCAGGGAAACAACTACGAGCAGTACTTC.

The gene calls are TRBV6-6 and TRBJ2-2, with 9 bases matching TRBD2. Trimming at V came to 7 bases and at J to 1 base, leaving 4 bases not matched to a gene. The germline V gene encodes CDR1 MNHNY and CDR2 SVGAGI (reference sequence). The CDR3 has 15 amino acids. The chain's CDR3 is CASTSTSGNTGELFF. The DNA for the CDR3 is TGTGCCAGCACCTCGACTAGCGGGAACACCGGGGAGCTGTTTTTT.

This clone came up once. A junction end diverges from the germline sequence, so it may reflect a read error. The chain recombines TRBV7-2 with TRBJ1-4, with D unclear. CDR1 and CDR2 (germline): SGHTA, FQGNSA. There are 11 residues in the CDR3. CDR3 protein: CASSTNEKLFF. The DNA of the CDR3 is TGTGCCAGCAGCACTAACGAAAAACTGTTTTTT.

The chain uses TRBV5-6 and TRBJ1-1; the D gene is possibly TRBD1 (5 bases). Germline V CDR1 and CDR2: SGHDT, YYEEEE. The CDR3 is 11 residues long. Trimming shortened V by 0 bases and J by 13 bases, and 10 bases separated the two germline ends. In DNA form, the CDR3 reads TGTGCCAGCAGCTTGGCGGGGGTTGGTTTCTTT. The encoded protein is CASSLAGVGFF. Full variable domain (missing parts from reference TRBV5-6 and TRBJ1-1): DAGVTQSPTHLIKTRGQQVTLRCSPKSGHDTVSWYQQALGQGPQFIFQYYEEEERQRGNFPDRFSGHQFPNYSSELNVNALLLGDSALYLCASSLAGVGFFGQGTRLTVV.

The CDR3 nucleotides read TGTGCCAGTAGTTTAAGACAGGGATTGGGAGGCTACACCTTC. This sequence encodes CASSLRQGLGGYTF. V gene TRBV19 combines with J gene TRBJ1-2; TRBD1 matches at 7 bases. V shed 5 bases and J 8 bases; nucleotides not matched to a gene: 11. CDR3 length: 14 amino acids. The germline CDR1 and CDR2 sequences are LNHDA and SQIVND (reference sequence).

The rearrangement uses TRBV27 and TRBJ2-2; 9 bases align to TRBD2. CDR1 is MNHEY, CDR2 SMNVEV, per germline (reference sequence). CDR3 size: 17 residues. The ends lost 5 bases at V and 6 bases at J; junction bases unmatched: 13. Written as DNA, the CDR3 is TGTGCCAGCAGTCAACTAGCGGGTTACGCCCGGCCCGGGGAGCTGTTTTTT. Protein: CASSQLAGYARPGELFF.

J is TRBJ2-7 and V is TRBV5-6; D is undetermined. This CDR3 has 11 residues. The germline V and J ends were trimmed by 2 bases and 3 bases, with 3 bases remaining between them. CDR1 is SGHDT and CDR2 is YYEEEE in the germline V gene. The CDR3: CASSFRYEQYF. The CDR3 DNA reads TGTGCCAGCAGCTTCCGCTACGAGCAGTACTTC.

The chain joins TRBV7-9 to TRBJ2-7, with 9 bases identical to TRBD1. The CDR3 sequence is 16 residues long. The germline gives CDR1 SEHNR, CDR2 FQNEAQ (reference sequence). The V segment lost 5 bases and the J segment 0 bases; nucleotides outside the gene matches: 8. CDR3 region: CASSQPGTGNSYEQYF. CDR3 sequence (DNA): TGTGCCAGCAGCCAGCCCGGGACAGGGAACTCCTACGAGCAGTACTTC.

The V and J genes are TRBV15 and TRBJ2-3; D may be TRBD1 (6 bases). V was trimmed by 6 bases and J by 2 bases, leaving 9 bases between them. Germline CDR1 is LNHNV and CDR2 is YYDKDF (reference sequence). The CDR3 runs 13 residues. CDR3 sequence (DNA): TGTGCCACCAGGTCAGGGGCCACAGATACGCAGTATTTT. This translates into CATRSGATDTQYF.

The J gene is TRBJ2-5, the V gene TRBV5-4; perhaps D is TRBD1 or TRBD2 (6 bases each). The CDR3 contains 16 residues. Germline CDR1 is SGHNT and CDR2 is YYREEE (reference sequence). V lost 4 bases and J 2 bases, leaving 18 bases between the germline ends. The CDR3 is CASSPGSTGGQETQYF. CDR3 DNA sequence: TGTGCCAGCAGCCCTGGTTCGACAGGAGGGCAAGAGACCCAGTACTTC.

In this sample, this clone turned up a few times. The chain carries TRBV1 and TRBJ1-5. TRBV1 is noted as a pseudogene. The CDR3 has 14 amino acids. The CDR3 reads CTSSQGPENQPQHF. CDR3 nucleotides: TGCACCAGCAGCCAAGGCCCAGAGAATCAGCCCCAGCATTTT.

This rearrangement joins TRBV23-1 to TRBJ2-7; the D gene is possibly TRBD2 (6 bases). TRBV23-1 is labeled an ORF, and its function is uncertain. Trimming took 7 bases from V and 4 from J, leaving 14 bases between them. The CDR3 contains 13 residues. This chain's CDR3 is CASIAGPSYEQYF. DNA for the CDR3: TGCGCCAGCATCGCGGGACCTAGTTACGAGCAGTACTTC.

This clone was picked up one time. The rearrangement links TRBV6-1 to TRBJ1-1; D is possibly TRBD1 (6 bases). Trimming left V 0 bases short and J 6 bases short, with 26 bases between. There are 19 residues in the CDR3. CDR1 is MNHNS, CDR2 SASEGT, per germline. The CDR3 DNA sequence: TGTGCCAGCAGTGAAGCGAGGGGGACGCTATTCGGGAAGAGGGCTGAAGCTTTCTTT. Its protein is CASSEARGTLFGKRAEAFF.

V gene TRBV18 combines with J gene TRBJ1-4; tentatively, D is TRBD1 (6 bases). The CDR3 covers 14 residues. The germline V gene encodes CDR1 KGHSH and CDR2 LQKENI. The ends were cut back, 4 bases at V and 8 bases at J, with 14 bases in the middle. CDR3 sequence reads: CASSLTGSREKLFF. The CDR3 nucleotides read TGTGCCAGCTCACTTACAGGGTCACGGGAAAAACTGTTTTTT. Full variable domain (remainder filled in from reference TRBV18 and TRBJ1-4): NAGVMQNPRHLVRRRGQEARLRCSPMKGHSHVYWYRQLPEEGLKFMVYLQKENIIDESGMPKERFSAEFPKEGPSILRIQQVVRGDSAAYFCASSLTGSREKLFFGSGTQLSVL.

In this sample, this clone turned up many times. The gene calls are TRBV7-6 and TRBJ2-3; D remains unclear. Germline V gene sequence: CDR1 SGHVS, CDR2 FNYEAQ. V was pared by 6 bases and J by 5 bases, with 15 bases between. CDR3 length: 14 amino acids. The CDR3 region is CASSFRTLGDTQYF. DNA of the CDR3: TGTGCCAGCAGTTTCAGGACGTTGGGAGATACGCAGTATTTT.

The rearrangement links TRBV6-5 to TRBJ2-7; maybe TRBD2 (6 bases). The CDR3 is 14 amino acids. Looked up from germline, CDR1 is MNHEY and CDR2 is SVGAGI. Deletions cut 2 bases from V and 6 bases from J, with 14 bases between. The CDR3 DNA reads TGTGCCAGCAGTTACGTCGGCGGGGAGGTCGAGCAGTACTTC. Its protein is CASSYVGGEVEQYF.

This chain links TRBV21-1 with TRBJ2-7; the table's D gene call, TRBD1, was not cross checked with the DNA. TRBV21-1 is noted as a pseudogene. The CDR3 has 15 amino acids. CDR3 sequence (DNA): TGTGCCAGCAGCTCTCGGACAGACGACTCCTACGAGCAGTACTTC. Amino acids: CASSSRTDDSYEQYF.

The rearrangement uses TRBV5-4 and TRBJ2-7; no clear D. This CDR3 is built from 15 residues. CDR1 and CDR2 from the germline V gene are SGHNT and YYREEE (reference sequence). The V end lost 3 bases, the J end lost 4 bases, and 17 bases lay between the germline ends. CDR3 DNA sequence: TGTGCCAGCAGCTCTCGTTCCCTAGGTGCGTACGAGCAGTACTTC. Its translation is CASSSRSLGAYEQYF.